The clone carrying this T cell receptor (beta chain) has just a few counts. The antigen is not known. This record comes from a study of cytomegalovirus exposure and HLA in healthy donors. Study-level results: What a later analysis showed was that several of the most significant clusters appeared linked to common viral pathogens. According to an earlier analysis, most TCR beta V segments yielded productive rearrangements about 87% or about 30% of the time.

This PCR relied on a set of 60 Vbeta primers and 13 Jbeta primers. Some clones are missing from TCRdb's copy, which holds only in-frame ones; the method was immunoSEQ multiplex PCR. The table has 150,000 to 200,000 clones, around 79% seen once. This CDR3 region has 16 residues. V was trimmed by 4 bases and J by 4 bases, leaving 14 bases between them. Germline V gives CDR1 SGHTA, CDR2 FQGTGA. The clonotype was recovered from a woman aged 50 to 60 in good health and CMV-seronegative. Sequencing input: PBMCs. This chain connects TRBV7-3 to TRBJ2-6; a possible D gene is TRBD2 (6 bases). CDR3 region: CASSSTAGTGANVLTF. Written as DNA, the CDR3 is TGTGCCAGCAGCTCAACGGCGGGGACCGGGGCCAACGTCCTGACTTTC.